One and the same sample provided the 18 T cell receptor beta chains below, sequenced in a study of blood T cell repertoires in COVID-19. TCRdb's copy holds only in-frame clones and misses some; the assay was immunoSEQ multiplex PCR. The data hold approximately 300,000 clones, with approximately 91% observed a single time. The sequencing sample was made of PBMCs or T cells enriched from blood (not recorded which). All receptors derive from a woman aged 25 to 45 who had been exposed to COVID-19.

In DNA form, the CDR3 reads TGCGCCAGCAGCTCACCGGGACAGGGCCTCTCCTACGAGCAGTACTTC. The encoded protein is CASSSPGQGLSYEQYF. This rearrangement joins TRBV4-1 to TRBJ2-7; 9 nucleotides agree with TRBD1. The CDR3 spans 16 residues. CDR1 is MGHRA, CDR2 YSYEKL, per germline. Trimming at V came to 5 bases and at J to 0 bases, leaving 8 bases not matched to a gene.

V gene TRBV18 combines with J gene TRBJ2-2; 7 bases match TRBD2. This CDR3 comprises 15 residues. V lost 3 bases to trimming and J lost 4 bases; unmatched junction nucleotides: 5. Germline V lookup: CDR1 KGHSH, CDR2 LQKENI. For the CDR3, the DNA is TGTGCCAGCTCACCGACCGGGGAGGGCACCGGGGAGCTGTTTTTT. Residues: CASSPTGEGTGELFF.

The genes are TRBV5-4 and TRBJ2-7; 7 bases map to TRBD2. The CDR3 covers 13 residues. With 5 bases clipped from V and 2 bases from J, the junction kept 4 bases outside the gene matches. Germline V gene sequence: CDR1 SGHNT, CDR2 YYREEE (reference sequence). Here the CDR3 reads CASRAGLTYEQYF. CDR3 coding DNA: TGTGCCAGCAGAGCGGGACTCACCTACGAGCAGTACTTC.

The chain combines TRBV13 with TRBJ1-3, with 8 nucleotides matching TRBD1. Germline CDR1 and CDR2: PRHDT and FYEKMQ (reference sequence). This CDR3 is 17 amino acids long. V shed 1 base, J shed 8 bases, and the junction held 13 bases outside the gene matches. The CDR3 reads CASSLAKGAGGLDTIYF. The DNA of the CDR3 is TGTGCCAGCAGCTTAGCAAAAGGGGCAGGGGGCTTGGACACCATATATTTT.

V and J are TRBV11-1 and TRBJ2-3; D gene uncertain. CDR3 length: 16 residues. V lost 2 bases and J 3 bases, leaving 15 bases between the germline ends. Germline V CDR1 and CDR2: SGHAT, FQDESV (reference sequence). This CDR3 reads CASSLIGPAGTDTQYF. The CDR3 DNA is TGTGCCAGCAGCTTAATAGGCCCCGCAGGAACAGATACGCAGTATTTT.

This chain uses TRBV11-3 with TRBJ2-3, with 9 bases matching TRBD1. CDR3 length: 15 amino acids. J lost 2 bases, V lost 3 bases, and 3 bases had no gene match. Germline V gives CDR1 SGHNT, CDR2 YENEEA. Written as DNA, the CDR3 is TGTGCCAGCAGCTTGGGACAGGGAACCACAGATACGCAGTATTTT. Translated: CASSLGQGTTDTQYF.

This rearrangement joins TRBV4-1 to TRBJ1-6, with D possibly matching TRBD1 (5 bases). Trimming removed 4 bases at V and 8 bases at J, with 18 bases between. Germline V gene sequence: CDR1 MGHRA, CDR2 YSYEKL. The CDR3 consists of 16 residues. The CDR3 coding sequence is TGCGCCAGCAGCCGAATGGCAGGACCGGGGGATTCACCCCTCCACTTT. Amino acids: CASSRMAGPGDSPLHF.

The rearrangement joins TRBV27 to TRBJ1-5; weak D call: TRBD1 (5 bases). V was cut by 0 bases and J by 10 bases, with 7 bases left in between. Germline CDR1 reads MNHEY; CDR2 reads SMNVEV (reference sequence). The length of the CDR3 is 12 residues. The CDR3 reads CASSLSGGPQHF. The CDR3 DNA follows: TGTGCCAGCAGTTTATCGGGGGGTCCCCAGCATTTT.

Details on this clone: Additional DNA sequences in this sample encode the identical CDR3. J is TRBJ2-3 and V is TRBV5-4, with TRBD1 matching over 8 bases. Germline loops: CDR1 SGHNT, CDR2 YYREEE (reference sequence). CDR3 length: 14 residues. J was trimmed by 4 bases and V by 2 bases; bases with no gene match: 3. CDR3 sequence reads: CASSLGQGADTQYF. For the CDR3, the DNA is TGTGCCAGCAGCTTAGGACAGGGTGCAGATACGCAGTATTTT.

With regard to this clone: Other DNA sequences in this sample translate to the same CDR3. The J gene is TRBJ1-5, the V gene TRBV6-5; 7 bases line up with TRBD1. The V and J ends lost 5 bases and 1 base, in that order; junction bases with no gene match: 5. CDR1 is MNHEY, CDR2 SVGAGI, per germline. This CDR3 is 15 amino acids long. DNA for the CDR3: TGTGCCAGCAGTCGAACAGGGGAGAGCAATCAGCCCCAGCATTTT. Amino acid sequence: CASSRTGESNQPQHF.

The gene calls are TRBV30 and TRBJ2-7; 8 bases fit TRBD1. This CDR3 region has 14 residues. Germline assignment: CDR1 GTSNPN and CDR2 SVGIG (reference sequence). The J segment lost 2 bases and the V segment lost 2 bases, leaving 5 bases of the junction unmatched. The chain's CDR3 is CAWSTGTGPYEQYF. The CDR3 DNA is TGTGCCTGGAGTACCGGGACAGGACCCTACGAGCAGTACTTC. Full variable domain (outside the CDR3, taken from reference TRBV30 and TRBJ2-7): SQTIHQWPATLVQPVGSPLSLECTVEGTSNPNLYWYRQAAGRGLQLLFYSVGIGQISSEVPQNLSASRPQDRQFILSSKKLLLSDSGFYLCAWSTGTGPYEQYFGPGTRLTVT.

The chain has TRBV5-1 and TRBJ2-5; TRBD2 aligns across 11 bases. In germline, CDR1 is SGHRS, CDR2 YFSETQ. This CDR3 region has 15 residues. Trimming at V came to 1 base and at J to 4 bases, leaving 3 bases not matched to a gene. Here the CDR3 reads CASSLLAGGGETQYF. The CDR3 nucleotides read TGCGCCAGCAGCTTGCTAGCGGGGGGAGGAGAGACCCAGTACTTC.

The rearrangement joins TRBV11-2 to TRBJ2-5; 14 bases match TRBD2. The CDR3 totals 16 residues. The junction had 8 bases not matched to a gene; V was cut back by 5 bases and J by 6 bases. The germline V gene has CDR1 SGHAT and CDR2 FQNNGV. CDR3 residues: CASSPRTSGGRKTQYF. The CDR3 DNA sequence: TGTGCCAGCAGCCCGCGGACTAGCGGGGGGCGGAAGACCCAGTACTTC. Full variable domain (rest looked up from reference TRBV11-2 and TRBJ2-5): EAGVAQSPRYKIIEKRQSVAFWCNPISGHATLYWYQQILGQGPKLLIQFQNNGVVDDSQLPKDRFSAERLKGVDSTLKIQPAKLEDSAVYLCASSPRTSGGRKTQYFGPGTRLLVL.

Regarding this clone: This sample also contains other DNA sequences that code for the same CDR3. For the CDR3, the DNA is TGTGCCAGCAGCTTAGATGGGGGCGATCAGCCCCAGCATTTT. Its protein is CASSLDGGDQPQHF. This sequence joins TRBV11-2 and TRBJ1-5, with D possibly being TRBD1 (6 bases). The germline V gene encodes CDR1 SGHAT and CDR2 FQNNGV. V lost 0 bases, J lost 5 bases, and 8 bases lay in between. CDR3 length: 14 residues.

This clone was found a few times. This chain connects TRBV14 to TRBJ1-4; D uncertain. This CDR3 has 16 amino acids. V was cut by 5 bases and J by 7 bases, with 20 bases left in between. The germline gives CDR1 SGHDN, CDR2 FVKESK. Written as DNA, the CDR3 is TGTGCCAGCAGCGAAAAGGTGACCTTGGGCAGTGAAAAACTGTTTTTT. Translated: CASSEKVTLGSEKLFF.

The V gene is TRBV19, the J gene TRBJ1-3; a possible D gene is TRBD1 (5 bases). Germline-derived CDR1 and CDR2 are LNHDA and SQIVND (reference sequence). V lost 7 bases and J lost 5, with 12 bases in between. The CDR3 is 13 amino acids. The CDR3 bases are TGTGCCAGTACCCGAGACAGAAGAAACACCATATATTTT. This encodes CASTRDRRNTIYF. Variable domain in full (rest from reference TRBV19 and TRBJ1-3): DGGITQSPKYLFRKEGQNVTLSCEQNLNHDAMYWYRQDPGQGLRLIYYSQIVNDFQKGDIAEGYSVSREKKESFPLTVTSAQKNPTAFYLCASTRDRRNTIYFGEGSWLTVV.

The chain links TRBV7-9 to TRBJ1-2, with unresolved D. V was clipped by 7 bases and J by 0 bases, with 12 bases between them. This CDR3 has 14 amino acids. CDR1 SEHNR and CDR2 FQNEAQ come from the germline V gene (reference sequence). CDR3 in DNA: TGTGCCAGCACAACACAGATAGCTAACTATGGCTACACCTTC. Amino acid sequence: CASTTQIANYGYTF.

The CDR3 DNA reads TGTGCCAGTAGTATTGCCTCACATTACGAGCAGTACTTC. It specifies CASSIASHYEQYF. The J gene is TRBJ2-7, the V gene TRBV19, with no clear D. Trimming took off 3 bases at V and 4 bases at J, with 10 bases between the two ends. CDR1 is LNHDA, CDR2 SQIVND, per germline (reference sequence). The CDR3 spans 13 residues. The whole variable domain, filled in from reference TRBV19 and TRBJ2-7, reads DGGITQSPKYLFRKEGQNVTLSCEQNLNHDAMYWYRQDPGQGLRLIYYSQIVNDFQKGDIAEGYSVSREKKESFPLTVTSAQKNPTAFYLCASSIASHYEQYFGPGTRLTVT.